The rows below give T cell receptor beta chains drawn from one sample of a study of shared clonotypes between healthy human individuals. The data were produced by immunoSEQ multiplex PCR, yet TCRdb's version contains in-frame clones alone and is incomplete. The sample consists of under 1,900,000 clones, 98% of them appearing once. The sequencing sample was made of naive CD4+ T cells sorted from blood. These receptors originate from a man aged 25-45 years in good health. Both conserved end residues are part of each CDR3. A D gene is named only where the DNA matches it firmly. Clone size is not always given. Where it is, it says once, few, many or a class for expanded clones.

j_call v_call d_call clone_size cdr3_nt cdr3_aa
TRBJ2-2 TRBV14 - - TGTGCCAGCAGCCGACAAGGCTCAGCACACACCGGGGAGCTGTTTTTT CASSRQGSAHTGELFF
TRBJ2-1 TRBV2 - - TGTGCCGGGGCTCTGGCGGGTGGACGGGGTGAGCAGTTCTTC CAGALAGGRGEQFF
TRBJ2-2 TRBV4-1 - - TGCGCCAGCAGCCAAGGCGCGGTGACCGGGGAGCTGTTTTTT CASSQGAVTGELFF
TRBJ2-6 TRBV11-2 - - TGTGCCAGCAGCCCCGACCCAACTGGGGCCAACGTCCTGACTTTC CASSPDPTGANVLTF
TRBJ2-7 TRBV4-3 TRBD2 - TGCGCCAGCAGCCAAGGACTAGCGGGACCAACCTACGAGCAGTACTTC CASSQGLAGPTYEQYF
TRBJ2-7 TRBV19 TRBD2 - TGTGCCAGTAGTATAAGGCCTAGCGGGAGAGTGTACGAGCAGTACTTC CASSIRPSGRVYEQYF
TRBJ2-5 TRBV5-1 TRBD2 - TGCGCCAGCAGCACGGGACTAGCGGGAGTAGAGACCCAGTACTTC CASSTGLAGVETQYF
TRBJ1-5 TRBV18 TRBD1 - TGTGCCAGCTCACCCGGGACAGGGGTAGTTTCCGACCAGCCCCAGCATTTT CASSPGTGVVSDQPQHF
TRBJ1-1 TRBV7-9 - - TGTGCCAGCAGCTTAGCCGGCAGGATCGGGAACACTGAAGCTTTCTTT CASSLAGRIGNTEAFF
TRBJ2-1 TRBV7-9 - once TGTGCCAGCAGCTCAGGGGGGAGCAGCGGGATAATCGACAATGAGCAGTTCTTC CASSSGGSSGIIDNEQFF
TRBJ2-1 TRBV7-9 - - TGTGCCAGCAGCTTTGTCCTTACCGGGGCTATGAATGAGCAGTTCTTC CASSFVLTGAMNEQFF
TRBJ2-7 TRBV4-3 TRBD1 - TGCGCCAGCAGCATGACCGGGACAGGGGGAAACGAGCAGTACTTC CASSMTGTGGNEQYF
TRBJ2-1 TRBV29-1 TRBD2 - TGCAGCGTTCGGACTAGCGGGATTCGTAATGAGCAGTTCTTC CSVRTSGIRNEQFF
TRBJ1-1 TRBV11-1 - - TGTGCCAGCAGCTTACGGTTGGACACTGAAGCTTTCTTT CASSLRLDTEAFF
TRBJ2-1 TRBV7-7 - - TGTGCTAGCAGCTTAATGGAAGGGAATGAGCAGTTCTTC CASSLMEGNEQFF
TRBJ2-7 TRBV5-5 TRBD2 - TGTGCCAGCAGCTTGCTAGCGGGAGGTATTAAGGAGCAGTACTTC CASSLLAGGIKEQYF
TRBJ2-7 TRBV5-4 - - TGTGCCAGCAGCTTGGCGGGGGGCCCCTACGAGCAGTACTTC CASSLAGGPYEQYF
TRBJ2-3 TRBV25-1 - - TGTGCCAGCAGTGAATTTAGCGCGGGAAACACAGATACGCAGTATTTT CASSEFSAGNTDTQYF
TRBJ2-7 TRBV7-2 - - TGTGCCAGCAGCTCAGGGCCTTACTACGAGCAGTACTTC CASSSGPYYEQYF
TRBJ2-7 TRBV7-2 - - TGTGCCAGCAGCTACCTATACGAGCAGTACTTC CASSYLYEQYF
TRBJ2-1 TRBV6-1 - - TGTGCCAGCAGTGTAAGGACTCCCCGGAAGGGAAATGAGCAGTTCTTC CASSVRTPRKGNEQFF
TRBJ2-2 TRBV5-1 - once TGCGCCAGCAGCTTGCGGGAGACGGGGGAGCTGTTTTTT CASSLRETGELFF
TRBJ2-7 TRBV6-6 - - TGTGCCAGCAGTTACTCCGCTCCCTACGAGCAGTACTTC CASSYSAPYEQYF
TRBJ2-5 TRBV9 TRBD2 - TGTGCCAGCAGTCGACTAGCGATAAACCAAGAGACCCAGTACTTC CASSRLAINQETQYF
TRBJ2-7 TRBV7-9 TRBD2 few TGTGCCAGCAGCTTAGCACTAGCGGGAATGTCCTTAATTTTC CASSLALAGMSLIF
TRBJ2-1 TRBV13 - once TGTGCCAGCAGCGCGAGACGGACCTACAATGAGCAGTTCTTC CASSARRTYNEQFF
TRBJ2-1 TRBV6-4 - - TGTGCCAGCAGCAGGACAGCGGGAAATCACAATGAGCAGTTCTTC CASSRTAGNHNEQFF
TRBJ1-1 TRBV6-5 TRBD1 - TGTGCCAGCAGTTACTCGACCGGGACAGAGAACACTGAAGCTTTCTTT CASSYSTGTENTEAFF
TRBJ1-1 TRBV27 - - TGTGCCAGCAGTGAAGCCGGGGGCGCCGGCTTCTTT CASSEAGGAGFF
TRBJ2-7 TRBV5-1 - - TGCGCCAGCAGCTTGAGCCAGGGGAAGAATTACGAGCAGTACTTC CASSLSQGKNYEQYF
TRBJ2-7 TRBV15 - - TGTGCCACCAGCAGAGCTATAGGGGGGCCCTACGAGCAGTACTTC CATSRAIGGPYEQYF
TRBJ1-5 TRBV5-1 - - TGCGCCAGTTCACCGGGAGAATATAGCAATCAGCCCCAGCATTTT CASSPGEYSNQPQHF
TRBJ1-1 TRBV18 TRBD1 once TGTGCCAGCTCACCTATGGGACAGTTGAACACTGAAGCTTTCTTT CASSPMGQLNTEAFF
TRBJ2-7 TRBV28 - - TGTGCCAGCAGTTTATCGGGCGGCTACGAGCAGTACTTC CASSLSGGYEQYF
TRBJ1-5 TRBV28 - - TGTGCCAGCAGTTTACTAGTGGGGGGGAATTTCGTTCAGCCCCAGCATTTT CASSLLVGGNFVQPQHF
TRBJ2-7 TRBV5-5 TRBD2 - TGTGCCAGCAGCTTCCTAGGGGGCAAGACTAGCGGGACTCACGAGCAGTACTTC CASSFLGGKTSGTHEQYF
TRBJ2-3 TRBV5-4 - - TGTGCCAGCAGCCCCCCCGAGCGTACAGATACGCAGTATTTT CASSPPERTDTQYF
TRBJ2-3 TRBV14 - - TGTGCCAGCAGCCAAGCTGCAGATACGCAGTATTTT CASSQAADTQYF
TRBJ2-1 TRBV5-1 TRBD2 once TGCGCCAGCAAACCGGTCACAGCGGGGGATGAGCAGTTCTTC CASKPVTAGDEQFF
TRBJ2-2 TRBV11-3 TRBD2 once TGTGCCAGCAGCTTAGATCATGGCCTAGCGGTGACCGGGGAGCTGTTTTTT CASSLDHGLAVTGELFF
TRBJ1-5 TRBV7-3 - - TGTGCCAGCAGCTTTTCTGGGGGTCCCCAGCATTTT CASSFSGGPQHF
TRBJ1-2 TRBV29-1 TRBD1 - TGCAGCGTCCAACGGGGACAGGGGTTGCATGGCTACACCTTC CSVQRGQGLHGYTF
TRBJ2-7 TRBV18 - - TGTGCCAGCTCACCGATCAGGGCGGACTCCTACGAGCAGTACTTC CASSPIRADSYEQYF
TRBJ2-7 TRBV5-1 - - TGCGCCAGCAGCTTGGTAGGGCAGGGACCCTACGAGCAGTACTTC CASSLVGQGPYEQYF
TRBJ2-1 TRBV15 - - TGTGCCACCAGCAGAGATTTAACTTACAATGAGCAGTTCTTC CATSRDLTYNEQFF
TRBJ2-1 TRBV11-2 - - TGTGCCAGCAGCTCCATGGGTAGTTACAATGAGCAGTTCTTC CASSSMGSYNEQFF
TRBJ2-7 TRBV14 - - TGTGCCAGCAGCCTACAGGGGAGGCACCACGAGCAGTACTTC CASSLQGRHHEQYF
TRBJ1-1 TRBV5-6 - - TGTGCCAGCAGCTTGGCCTGGGGGGAAGCTTTCTTT CASSLAWGEAFF
TRBJ2-7 TRBV19 TRBD1 - TGTGCCAGTAGCATGCGGACAGGAATATCTTCCTACGAGCAGTACTTC CASSMRTGISSYEQYF
TRBJ2-7 TRBV4-1 TRBD2 - TGCGCCAGCAGCCAAGCCCCAGGGAGGGTAAACGAGCAGTACTTC CASSQAPGRVNEQYF
TRBJ2-5 TRBV5-4 - - TGTGCCAGTACCCCCTTTTCTAGCGCCGGAGGGACCCAGTACTTC CASTPFSSAGGTQYF
TRBJ2-7 TRBV7-9 - - TGTGCCAGCAGCTTAGGAACAGGGTTGGGGGAGCAGTACTTC CASSLGTGLGEQYF
TRBJ2-2 TRBV9 - - TGTGCCTCCGGGCGGGGGAACACCGGGGAGCTGTTTTTT CASGRGNTGELFF
TRBJ1-3 TRBV6-5 - - TGTGCCAGCAGTTACCTTCCAGCCTCTGGAAACACCATATATTTT CASSYLPASGNTIYF